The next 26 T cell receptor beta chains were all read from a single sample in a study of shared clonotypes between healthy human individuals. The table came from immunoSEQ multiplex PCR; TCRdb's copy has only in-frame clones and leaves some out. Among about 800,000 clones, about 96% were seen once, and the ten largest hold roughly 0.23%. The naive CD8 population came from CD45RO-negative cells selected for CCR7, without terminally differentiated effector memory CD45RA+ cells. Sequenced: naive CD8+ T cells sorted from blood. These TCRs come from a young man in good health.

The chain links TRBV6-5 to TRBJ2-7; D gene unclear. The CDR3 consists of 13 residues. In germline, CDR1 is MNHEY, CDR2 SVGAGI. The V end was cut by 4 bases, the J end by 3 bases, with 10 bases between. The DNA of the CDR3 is TGTGCCAGCAGTTCAAACATAGGCTACGAGCAGTACTTC. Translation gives CASSSNIGYEQYF.

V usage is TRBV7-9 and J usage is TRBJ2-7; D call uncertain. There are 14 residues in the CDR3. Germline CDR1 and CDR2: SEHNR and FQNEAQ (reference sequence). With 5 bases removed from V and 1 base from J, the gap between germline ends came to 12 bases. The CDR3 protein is CASSPSLGSYEQYF. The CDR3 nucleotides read TGTGCCAGCAGCCCCTCTTTGGGGTCCTACGAGCAGTACTTC.

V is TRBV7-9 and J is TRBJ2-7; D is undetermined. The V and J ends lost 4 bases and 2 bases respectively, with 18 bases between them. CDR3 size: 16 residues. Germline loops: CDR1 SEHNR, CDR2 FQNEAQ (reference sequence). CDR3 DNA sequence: TGTGCCAGCAGCTCAGCCCTTGGATTTCCTACCTACGAGCAGTACTTC. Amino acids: CASSSALGFPTYEQYF.

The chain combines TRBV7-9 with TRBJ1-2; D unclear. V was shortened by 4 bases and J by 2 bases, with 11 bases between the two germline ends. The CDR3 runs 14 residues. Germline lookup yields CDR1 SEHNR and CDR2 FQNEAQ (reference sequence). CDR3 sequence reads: CASSSLNWNYGYTF. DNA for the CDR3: TGTGCCAGCAGCTCCCTAAATTGGAACTATGGCTACACCTTC.

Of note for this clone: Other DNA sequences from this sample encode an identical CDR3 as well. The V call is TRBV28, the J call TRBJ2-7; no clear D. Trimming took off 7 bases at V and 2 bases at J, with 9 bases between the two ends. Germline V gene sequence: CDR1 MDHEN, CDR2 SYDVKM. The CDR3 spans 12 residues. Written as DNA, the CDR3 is TGTGCCAGCACAGGTCTAACCTACGAGCAGTACTTC. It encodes CASTGLTYEQYF.

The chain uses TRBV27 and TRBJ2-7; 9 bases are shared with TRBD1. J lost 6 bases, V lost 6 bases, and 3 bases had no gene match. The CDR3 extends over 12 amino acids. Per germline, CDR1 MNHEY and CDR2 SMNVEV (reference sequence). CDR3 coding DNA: TGTGCCAGCAGAACAGGGGGCTCCGAGCAGTACTTC. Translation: CASRTGGSEQYF.

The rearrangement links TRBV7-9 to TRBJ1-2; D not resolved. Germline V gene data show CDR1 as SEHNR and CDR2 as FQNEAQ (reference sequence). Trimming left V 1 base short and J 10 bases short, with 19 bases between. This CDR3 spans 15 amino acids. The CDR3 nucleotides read TGTGCCAGCAGCTTAGAAAATCCAGCCTATATCAACTACACCTTC. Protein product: CASSLENPAYINYTF.

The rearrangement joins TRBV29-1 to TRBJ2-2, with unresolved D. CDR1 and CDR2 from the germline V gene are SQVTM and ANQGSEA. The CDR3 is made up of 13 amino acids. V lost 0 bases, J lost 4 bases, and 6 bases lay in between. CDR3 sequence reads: CSVEEGTTGELFF. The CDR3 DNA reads TGCAGCGTTGAAGAGGGCACCACCGGGGAGCTGTTTTTT.

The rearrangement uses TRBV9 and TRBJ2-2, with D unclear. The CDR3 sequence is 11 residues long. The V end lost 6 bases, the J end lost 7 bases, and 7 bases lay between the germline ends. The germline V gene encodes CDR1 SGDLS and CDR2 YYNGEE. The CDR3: CASTKGGELFF. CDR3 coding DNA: TGTGCCAGCACGAAAGGCGGGGAGCTGTTTTTT. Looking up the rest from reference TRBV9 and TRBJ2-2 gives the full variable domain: DSGVTQTPKHLITATGQRVTLRCSPRSGDLSVYWYQQSLDQGLQFLIQYYNGEERAKGNILERFSAQQFPDLHSELNLSSLELGDSALYFCASTKGGELFFGEGSRLTVL.

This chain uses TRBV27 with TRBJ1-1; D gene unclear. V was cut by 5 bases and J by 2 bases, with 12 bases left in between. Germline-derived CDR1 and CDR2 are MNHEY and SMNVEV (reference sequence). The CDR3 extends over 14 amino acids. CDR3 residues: CASSQFRVNTEAFF. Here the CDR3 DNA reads TGTGCCAGCAGTCAATTTCGAGTTAACACTGAAGCTTTCTTT.

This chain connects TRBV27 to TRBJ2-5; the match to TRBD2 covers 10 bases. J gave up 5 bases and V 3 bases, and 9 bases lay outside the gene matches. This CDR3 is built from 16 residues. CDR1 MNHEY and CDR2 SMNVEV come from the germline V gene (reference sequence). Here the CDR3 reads CASSLASGRHRETQYF. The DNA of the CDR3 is TGTGCCAGCAGTTTGGCTAGCGGGAGACATCGGGAGACCCAGTACTTC.

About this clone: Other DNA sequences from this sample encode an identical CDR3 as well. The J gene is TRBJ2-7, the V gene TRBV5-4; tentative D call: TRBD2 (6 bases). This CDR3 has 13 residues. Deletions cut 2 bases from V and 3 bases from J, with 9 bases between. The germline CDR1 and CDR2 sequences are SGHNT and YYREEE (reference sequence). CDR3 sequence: CASSFGGSYEQYF. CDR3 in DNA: TGTGCCAGCAGCTTTGGGGGGAGCTACGAGCAGTACTTC.

CDR3 DNA: TGTGCCATCAGGGACGGACTGGGAGGCACCGGGGAGCTGTTTTTT. Encoded protein: CAIRDGLGGTGELFF. V and J are TRBV10-3 and TRBJ2-2; tentative D call: TRBD2 (6 bases). Trimming took 6 bases from V and 4 from J, leaving 15 bases between them. This CDR3 contains 15 residues. CDR1 is ENHRY, CDR2 SYGVKD, per germline.

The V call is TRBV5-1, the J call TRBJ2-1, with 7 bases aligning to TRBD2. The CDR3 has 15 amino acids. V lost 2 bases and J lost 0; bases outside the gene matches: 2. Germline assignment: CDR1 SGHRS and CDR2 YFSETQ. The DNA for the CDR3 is TGCGCCAGCAGCTTCCGCGGGAGCTCCTACAATGAGCAGTTCTTC. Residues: CASSFRGSSYNEQFF. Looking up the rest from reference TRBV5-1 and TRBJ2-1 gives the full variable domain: KAGVTQTPRYLIKTRGQQVTLSCSPISGHRSVSWYQQTPGQGLQFLFEYFSETQRNKGNFPGRFSGRQFSNSRSEMNVSTLELGDSALYLCASSFRGSSYNEQFFGPGTRLTVL.

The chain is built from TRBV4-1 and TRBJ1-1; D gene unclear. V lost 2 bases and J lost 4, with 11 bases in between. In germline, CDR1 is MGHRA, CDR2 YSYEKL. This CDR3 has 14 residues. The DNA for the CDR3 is TGCGCCAGCAGCCAACTCACGGGGAGCACTGAAGCTTTCTTT. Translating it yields CASSQLTGSTEAFF.

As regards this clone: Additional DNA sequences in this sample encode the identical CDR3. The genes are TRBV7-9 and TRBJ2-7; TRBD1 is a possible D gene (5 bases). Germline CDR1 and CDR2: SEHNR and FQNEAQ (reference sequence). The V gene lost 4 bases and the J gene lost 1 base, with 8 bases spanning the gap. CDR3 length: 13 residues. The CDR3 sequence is CASSSQGSYEQYF. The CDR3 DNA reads TGTGCCAGCAGCTCCCAGGGTTCCTACGAGCAGTACTTC.

CDR3 region: CASNTWRTGSANTGELFF. The CDR3 DNA reads TGTGCCAGCAATACATGGAGGACAGGGTCGGCCAACACCGGGGAGCTGTTTTTT. This chain uses TRBV28 with TRBJ2-2; TRBD1 agrees at 8 bases. This CDR3 contains 18 residues. Germline CDR1 and CDR2: MDHEN and SYDVKM. V lost 7 bases to trimming and J lost 2 bases; unmatched junction nucleotides: 15.

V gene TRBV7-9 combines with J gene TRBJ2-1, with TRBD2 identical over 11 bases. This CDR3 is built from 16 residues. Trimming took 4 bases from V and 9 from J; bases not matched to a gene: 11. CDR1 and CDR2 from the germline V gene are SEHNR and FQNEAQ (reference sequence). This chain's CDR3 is CASSSIAGGPLGEQFF. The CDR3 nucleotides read TGTGCCAGCAGCTCGATAGCGGGAGGGCCGTTAGGTGAGCAGTTCTTC.

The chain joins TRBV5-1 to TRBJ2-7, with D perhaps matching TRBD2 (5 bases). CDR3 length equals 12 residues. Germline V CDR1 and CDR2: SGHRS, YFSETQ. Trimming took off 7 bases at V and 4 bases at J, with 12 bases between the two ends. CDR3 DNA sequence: TGCGCCAGCGGGCGGGTTCGGTACGAGCAGTACTTC. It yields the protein CASGRVRYEQYF.

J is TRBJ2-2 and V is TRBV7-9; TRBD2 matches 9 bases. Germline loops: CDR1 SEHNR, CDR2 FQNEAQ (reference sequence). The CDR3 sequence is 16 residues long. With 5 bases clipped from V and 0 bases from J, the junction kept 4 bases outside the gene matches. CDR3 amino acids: CASSPTSGANTGELFF. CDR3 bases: TGTGCCAGCAGCCCGACTAGCGGTGCGAACACCGGGGAGCTGTTTTTT.

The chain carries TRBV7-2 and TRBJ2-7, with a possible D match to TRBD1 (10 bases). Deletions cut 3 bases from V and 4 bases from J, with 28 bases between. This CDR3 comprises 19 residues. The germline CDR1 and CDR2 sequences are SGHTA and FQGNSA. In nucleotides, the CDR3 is TGTGCCAGCAGCTTTTCGGGACAGGGGTTGATAGCGGGAGATTACGAGCAGTACTTC. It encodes CASSFSGQGLIAGDYEQYF.

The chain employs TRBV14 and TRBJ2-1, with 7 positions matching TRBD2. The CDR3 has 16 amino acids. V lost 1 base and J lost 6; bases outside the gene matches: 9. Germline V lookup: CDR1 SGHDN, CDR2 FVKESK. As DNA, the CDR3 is TGTGCCAGCAGCCAAGTCCCCGCTAGCGGTACCAATGAGCAGTTCTTC. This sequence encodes CASSQVPASGTNEQFF. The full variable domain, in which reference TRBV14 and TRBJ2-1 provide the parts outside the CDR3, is EAGVTQFPSHSVIEKGQTVTLRCDPISGHDNLYWYRRVMGKEIKFLLHFVKESKQDESGMPNNRFLAERTGGTYSTLKVQPAELEDSGVYFCASSQVPASGTNEQFFGPGTRLTVL.

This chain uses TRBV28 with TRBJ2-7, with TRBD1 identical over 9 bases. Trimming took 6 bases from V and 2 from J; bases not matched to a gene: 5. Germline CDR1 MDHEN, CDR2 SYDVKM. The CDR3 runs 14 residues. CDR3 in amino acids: CASRTDRGTYEQYF. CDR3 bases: TGTGCCAGCAGGACGGACAGGGGAACCTACGAGCAGTACTTC. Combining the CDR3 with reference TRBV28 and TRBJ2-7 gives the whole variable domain DVKVTQSSRYLVKRTGEKVFLECVQDMDHENMFWYRQDPGLGLRLIYFSYDVKMKEKGDIPEGYSVSREKKERFSLILESASTNQTSMYLCASRTDRGTYEQYFGPGTRLTVT.

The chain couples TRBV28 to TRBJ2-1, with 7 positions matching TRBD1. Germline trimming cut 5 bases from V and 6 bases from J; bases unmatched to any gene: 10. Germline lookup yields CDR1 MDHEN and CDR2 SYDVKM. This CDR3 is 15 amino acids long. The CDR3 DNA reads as TGTGCCAGCAGTGCAGATACAGGGGACCTCAATGAGCAGTTCTTC. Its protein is CASSADTGDLNEQFF.

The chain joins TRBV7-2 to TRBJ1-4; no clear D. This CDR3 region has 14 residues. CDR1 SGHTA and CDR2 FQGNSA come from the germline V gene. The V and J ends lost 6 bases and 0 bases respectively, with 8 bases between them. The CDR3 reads CASRHTATNEKLFF. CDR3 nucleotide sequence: TGTGCCAGCAGACACACCGCAACTAATGAAAAACTGTTTTTT.

CDR3 sequence: CASSVGLREMGDEQFF. The CDR3, as DNA: TGTGCCAGCAGCGTAGGCCTGCGGGAGATGGGGGATGAGCAGTTCTTC. The V call is TRBV9, the J call TRBJ2-1; 7 positions match TRBD2. CDR1 is SGDLS, CDR2 YYNGEE, per germline. V shed 0 bases and J 8 bases; nucleotides not matched to a gene: 11. The CDR3 length is 16 residues.